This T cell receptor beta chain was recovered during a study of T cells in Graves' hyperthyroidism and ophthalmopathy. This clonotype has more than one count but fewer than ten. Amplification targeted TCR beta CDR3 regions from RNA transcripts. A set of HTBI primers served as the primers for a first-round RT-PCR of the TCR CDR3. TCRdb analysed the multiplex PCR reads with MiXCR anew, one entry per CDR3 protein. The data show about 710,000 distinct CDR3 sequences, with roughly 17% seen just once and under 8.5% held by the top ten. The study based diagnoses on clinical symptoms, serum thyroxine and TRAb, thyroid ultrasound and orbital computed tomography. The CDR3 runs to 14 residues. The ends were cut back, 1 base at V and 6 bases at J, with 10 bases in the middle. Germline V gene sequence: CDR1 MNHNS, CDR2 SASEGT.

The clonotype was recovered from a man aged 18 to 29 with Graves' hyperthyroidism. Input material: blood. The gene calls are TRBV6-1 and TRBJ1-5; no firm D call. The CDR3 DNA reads TGTGCCAGCAGTGAAGAGGAGGGTTTTCAGCCCCAGCATTTT. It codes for CASSEEEGFQPQHF.